The T cell receptor beta chain described here comes from a study of Ad26.COV2.S vaccination and SARS-CoV-2 variants. Across the study: The authors gave Ad26.COV2.S intramuscularly, either once or twice 56 days apart. Study findings and constraints: Following vaccination, spike-specific CD8+ and CD4+ T cell responses reportedly exhibited substantial breadth.

Indicated treatment: roughly 19 received Ad26.COV2.S at low or high dose, single or two shots; 5 received placebo; per-sample allocation not given. Collection of samples fell on day 63 after the first vaccine or placebo injection. SARS-CoV-2 spike from the Wuhan strain was encoded by the vaccine, an Ad26 vector. As regards this clone: Antigen unknown.

The table came from immunoSEQ multiplex PCR; TCRdb's copy has only in-frame clones and leaves some out. The sample holds about 320,000 clones, 75% to 90% seen once. The germline V gene encodes CDR1 SGDLS and CDR2 YYNGEE. Deletions cut 4 bases from V and 1 base from J, with 17 bases between. This CDR3 region has 16 residues. The chain employs TRBV9 and TRBJ1-2; no reliable D call. The sequence was obtained from a person between 18 and 60 years old who received the Ad26.COV2.S COVID-19 vaccine or a placebo. Material: peripheral blood, obtained in a trial of Ad26.COV2.S vaccine versus placebo. CDR3 sequence: CASSPRPSGVNYGYTF. In DNA form, the CDR3 reads TGTGCCAGCAGCCCCCGCCCTTCAGGAGTTAACTATGGCTACACCTTC.